This T cell receptor (beta chain) was obtained from a study of cytomegalovirus exposure and HLA in healthy donors. Study observations and caveats: Analysis was carried out at a later point, and it linked a missense DCLRE1C variant to TCR beta V- and J-gene trimming. Earlier analysis found most TCR beta V segments productive about 90% or about 30% of the time.

Primers for the PCR totalled 60 Vbeta and 13 Jbeta. This table comes from immunoSEQ multiplex PCR, and its TCRdb copy is limited to in-frame clones, with some not included. The sample contains roughly 110,000 clones, about 75% of which appear only once. CDR1 is SGHDN, CDR2 FVKESK, per germline. Trimming took 2 bases from V and 2 from J, leaving 15 bases between them. The CDR3 covers 17 residues. Concerning this clone itself: Its antigen is unidentified.

The TCR comes from a male donor in good health and CMV-seropositive. The sequencing input was PBMCs. V is TRBV14 and J is TRBJ2-2; D might be TRBD2 (6 bases). The CDR3 region has the DNA TGTGCCAGCAGCCAATTCGGAGGAGGGATTAACACCGGGGAGCTGTTTTTT. Translated, it gives CASSQFGGGINTGELFF.